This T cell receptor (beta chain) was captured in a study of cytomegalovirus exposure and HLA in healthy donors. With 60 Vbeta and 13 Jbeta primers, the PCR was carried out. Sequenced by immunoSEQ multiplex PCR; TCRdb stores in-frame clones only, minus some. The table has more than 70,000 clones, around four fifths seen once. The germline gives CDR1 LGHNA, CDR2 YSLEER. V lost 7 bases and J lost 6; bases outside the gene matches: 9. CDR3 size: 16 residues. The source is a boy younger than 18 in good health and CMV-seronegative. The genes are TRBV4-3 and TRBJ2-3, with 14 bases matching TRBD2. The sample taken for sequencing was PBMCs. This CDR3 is CASKSGTSGSADTQYF. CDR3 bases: TGCGCCAGCAAGTCCGGGACTAGCGGGAGTGCCGATACGCAGTATTTT.